The 7 T cell receptor beta chains presented below share a single source sample, sequenced in a study of blood T cell repertoires in COVID-19. The repertoire was sequenced with immunoSEQ multiplex PCR; TCRdb's copy has only in-frame clones and lacks some. The sample includes about 120,000 clones, 60% to 85% of them seen just once. Specimen: peripheral blood. All receptors come from a man between 65 and 79 years old with acute or convalescent COVID-19.

Only a few counts were recorded for this clone. Other DNA sequences in this sample translate to the same CDR3. This rearrangement joins TRBV9 to TRBJ2-7; maybe TRBD1 (6 bases). This CDR3 is 14 amino acids long. Trimming stripped 1 base from V and 4 bases from J, with 12 bases between. Germline lookup yields CDR1 SGDLS and CDR2 YYNGEE. CDR3 coding DNA: TGTGCCAGCAGCGTAATGGGGGCTTCGTACGAGCAGTACTTC. Translated, it gives CASSVMGASYEQYF.

V gene TRBV21-1 combines with J gene TRBJ1-1. TRBV21-1 is classified as a pseudogene. This CDR3 has 18 residues. CDR3 nucleotides: TGTGCCAGCAGCGCCTTCATAGTACAGTCCCCGGGGGACACTGAAGCTTTCTTT. This sequence encodes CASSAFIVQSPGDTEAFF.

The J gene is TRBJ1-5, the V gene TRBV6-5; D unresolved. The CDR3 consists of 12 residues. CDR1 and CDR2 (germline): MNHEY, SVGAGI. The CDR3 spells CATGDSNQPQHF. The CDR3, as DNA: TGTGCAACCGGGGATAGCAATCAGCCCCAGCATTTT.

In this sample, this clone turned up once. Mismatch with germline at one junction end may stem from a read error. J is TRBJ1-2 and V is TRBV6-1, with unresolved D. CDR1 MNHNS and CDR2 SASEGT come from the germline V gene. The CDR3 has 13 amino acids. CDR3 amino acids: CASSEKFHYGYTF. The CDR3 DNA reads as TGTGCCAGCAGTGAAAAATTTCACTACGGCTACACCTTC.

The chain has TRBV18 and TRBJ1-2, with 11 nucleotides matching TRBD1. The CDR3 is made up of 15 amino acids. The trim removed 3 bases at V and 2 bases at J, leaving 2 bases unmatched. In germline, CDR1 is KGHSH, CDR2 LQKENI. The CDR3 loop reads CASSPGQGGNYGYTF. CDR3 DNA: TGTGCCAGCTCACCGGGACAGGGGGGCAACTATGGCTACACCTTC.

This clone occurred once. The chain links TRBV6-5 to TRBJ2-1, with a weak D call TRBD1 (5 bases). This CDR3 comprises 14 residues. V lost 6 bases and J 9 bases, leaving 18 bases between the germline ends. Germline V lookup: CDR1 MNHEY, CDR2 SVGAGI. CDR3 nucleotide sequence: TGTGCCAGCAGAGACGCTGGGGCCGTCGGTGAGCAGTTCTTC. Its protein is CASRDAGAVGEQFF.

The rearrangement joins TRBV5-4 to TRBJ2-7, with TRBD2 as a possible D gene (5 bases). Per germline, CDR1 SGHNT and CDR2 YYREEE (reference sequence). V shed 0 bases and J shed 1 base, with 11 bases lying between them. The CDR3 consists of 15 residues. The CDR3, as DNA: TGTGCCAGCAGCTTGGGCCGGGATCCATCCTACGAGCAGTACTTC. Translating it yields CASSLGRDPSYEQYF.